This T cell receptor (beta chain) was recorded in a study of T-cell memory formation after mild COVID-19. Study observations and caveats: The authors left the SARS-CoV-2 specificity of second-wave clones peaking on day 37 unconfirmed. Pre-infection memory carried some responding clones, suggesting that cross-reactive memory joined. Day 15 to 85 contracting clones showed balanced CD4/CD8; later expanders leaned CD4+.

Amplification by 5'RACE using constant-segment primers produced TCR alpha and TCR beta cDNA libraries that carried sample barcodes and UMIs. TCRdb recomputed calls from the 5' RACE reads with MiXCR, one row per CDR3 protein. The sample lists about 88,000 distinct CDR3 sequences, approximately 25% seen once, with less than 55% in the top ten. Germline V CDR1 and CDR2: LGHNA, YSLEER. The germline V and J ends were trimmed by 1 base and 0 bases, with 10 bases remaining between them. The CDR3 is 16 amino acids. In regard to this clonotype: Its antigen is unidentified.

The sequenced sample consisted of PBMCs or a T cell subset sorted from them (not recorded which). This clonotype was obtained from a man younger than 35 who had mild COVID-19 (a few samples of this study predate the infection). Cell type and time point are not known. The genes are TRBV4-3 and TRBJ1-3; D remains unclear. The CDR3 region has the DNA TGCGCCAGCAGCCAAGCGTGGGAGAGCTCTGGAAACACCATATATTTT. Translated, it gives CASSQAWESSGNTIYF.